The T cell receptor (beta chain) described here comes from a study of blood T cell repertoires in COVID-19. Study-wide context: Donors in the United States, Italy and Spain gave samples during acute or convalescent COVID-19. T cells, B-cell-depleted T cells, or PBMCs provided the cDNA or gDNA that served as material.

Method: immunoSEQ multiplex PCR; TCRdb's copy keeps in-frame clones and lacks some. The data contain a few hundred thousand clones, roughly 86% of them singletons. The germline V gene encodes CDR1 SGHNT and CDR2 YENEEA. Trimming took off 4 bases at V and 7 bases at J, with 8 bases between the two ends. CDR3 size: 12 residues. This clone showed up just a few times. The rearrangement links TRBV11-3 to TRBJ2-4, with D maybe TRBD2 (6 bases). Material for sequencing was peripheral blood. The TCR was taken from a human donor in a cohort sampled during active COVID-19. The CDR3 region is CASSSGENIQYF. The CDR3 bases are TGTGCCAGCAGCTCGGGAGAGAACATTCAGTACTTC.